This T cell receptor (beta chain) was found in a study of blood T cell repertoires in COVID-19. On the study more broadly: PBMCs, B-cell-depleted T cells, or T cells were the source of the cDNA or gDNA that made up the material.

This study enrolled people aged roughly 18 to 90 from roughly 24 US geographic areas. Participant-given clinical history determined each cohort assignment. The method was immunoSEQ multiplex PCR; TCRdb's version includes in-frame clones alone and lacks a portion of them. In the table there are about 280,000 clones, 75% to 90% of which are singletons. The CDR3 covers 14 residues. The germline V and J ends were trimmed by 2 bases and 9 bases, with 13 bases remaining between them. The V gene's germline CDR1 is KGHDR and CDR2 SFDVKD. The source material was PBMCs or T cells enriched from blood (not recorded which). The genes are TRBV24-1 and TRBJ2-1; no firm D call. The receptor's source is a woman in her twenties or thirties with acute COVID-19. The CDR3 DNA is TGTGCCACCAGTGATTCTTCCCCTCCGCGTGAGCAGTTCTTC. It yields the protein CATSDSSPPREQFF.